This passage covers 18 T cell receptor beta chains from one sample sequenced in a study of cytomegalovirus exposure and HLA in healthy donors. Only in-frame clones appear in the TCRdb table, and some are missing; sequencing was by immunoSEQ multiplex PCR. The sample has roughly 98,000 clones, approximately 88% seen once; the top ten hold 3% to 4.5%. Material for sequencing was PBMCs. These receptors were collected from a woman aged 25 to 39 in good health and CMV-seronegative.

The chain employs TRBV5-1 and TRBJ2-5; 8 bases are shared with TRBD2. The trim removed 0 bases at V and 4 bases at J, leaving 11 bases unmatched. The CDR3 totals 17 residues. Germline V gene data show CDR1 as SGHRS and CDR2 as YFSETQ. The CDR3 spells CASSLGSSGKFGETQYF. CDR3 nucleotide sequence: TGCGCCAGCAGCTTGGGAAGTAGCGGGAAGTTCGGAGAGACCCAGTACTTC.

V and J are TRBV5-6 and TRBJ2-2; TRBD2 aligns across 13 bases. The CDR3 consists of 16 residues. The V gene end was trimmed by 6 bases and the J gene end by 7 bases; junction bases not matched to a gene: 9. Germline V lookup: CDR1 SGHDT, CDR2 YYEEEE. The CDR3 region has the DNA TGTGCCAGCACCCTCGTAGGACTAGCGGGAGTCGGGGAGCTGTTTTTT. Protein sequence: CASTLVGLAGVGELFF.

The chain employs TRBV9 and TRBJ2-1; 10 positions match TRBD2. CDR1 and CDR2 (germline): SGDLS, YYNGEE. The CDR3 spans 15 residues. Unmatched junction bases numbered 5, after V lost 2 bases and J lost 6 bases. CDR3 nucleotides: TGTGCCAGCAGCGTCGGGGTAGCGGGAGGCAATGAGCAGTTCTTC. Protein sequence: CASSVGVAGGNEQFF.

The gene calls are TRBV9 and TRBJ1-1, with 8 bases lining up with TRBD1. The CDR3 sequence is 15 residues long. Germline assignment: CDR1 SGDLS and CDR2 YYNGEE. After removal of 4 bases from V and 1 base from J, the junction contained 6 bases not matched to a gene. The CDR3 loop reads CASSFFRGQNTEAFF. The CDR3, as DNA: TGTGCCAGCAGCTTCTTCAGGGGGCAGAACACTGAAGCTTTCTTT.

The chain is built from TRBV7-6 and TRBJ2-7, with 8 nucleotides matching TRBD1. The germline CDR1 and CDR2 sequences are SGHVS and FNYEAQ. The trim removed 1 base at V and 7 bases at J, leaving 9 bases unmatched. The CDR3 is 15 amino acids. CDR3 residues: CASSLGQRQGREQYF. The CDR3 DNA reads TGTGCCAGCAGCTTAGGACAGAGACAGGGGCGGGAGCAGTACTTC.

DNA of the CDR3: TGTGCCAGCCACCCTGGGGCCGCCGGGGGGGATGAGCAGTTCTTC. Protein sequence: CASHPGAAGGDEQFF. The chain combines TRBV7-9 with TRBJ2-1; 8 bases agree with TRBD2. V shed 8 bases and J 8 bases; nucleotides not matched to a gene: 14. Germline V CDR1 and CDR2: SEHNR, FQNEAQ (reference sequence). The CDR3 runs to 15 residues.

Of note for this clone: One end of the junction is discordant with germline, which a read error may explain. This chain uses TRBV6-6 with TRBJ1-2; D possibly corresponds to TRBD1 (6 bases). This CDR3 contains 11 residues. CDR1 and CDR2 from the germline V gene are MNHNY and SVGAGI (reference sequence). CDR3 sequence (DNA): TGTGCCAGCAGCCCAAACAGGGATTACGCCTTC. Amino acids: CASSPNRDYAF.

The J gene is TRBJ1-2, the V gene TRBV7-2; TRBD1 might be the D (6 bases). CDR1 is SGHTA, CDR2 FQGNSA, per germline. The CDR3 length is 14 residues. The germline V and J ends were trimmed by 2 bases and 5 bases, with 12 bases remaining between them. Here the CDR3 DNA reads TGTGCCAGCAGCTTACCAGGGGTAGTATATGGCTACACCTTC. This gives the protein CASSLPGVVYGYTF.

The chain joins TRBV7-6 to TRBJ1-4; TRBD1 agrees at 7 bases. V trimming: 4 bases; J trimming: 7 bases; junction bases outside the gene matches: 12. Per the germline V gene, CDR1 is SGHVS and CDR2 is FNYEAQ. The CDR3 runs to 16 residues. CDR3 loop: CASSSQGGPMGEKLFF. The DNA of the CDR3 is TGTGCCAGCAGCTCCCAGGGGGGCCCGATGGGTGAAAAACTGTTTTTT.

J is TRBJ2-3 and V is TRBV7-6; D unresolved. This CDR3 is 14 amino acids long. The V end lost 1 base, the J end lost 5 bases, and 10 bases lay between the germline ends. CDR1 and CDR2 from the germline V gene are SGHVS and FNYEAQ. The CDR3 DNA reads as TGTGCCAGCAGCTTAGAGGCGGATCGAGATACGCAGTATTTT. Translated, it gives CASSLEADRDTQYF.

This clone was observed a single time. V is TRBV6-1 and J is TRBJ1-1, with no clear D. The CDR3 length is 14 residues. CDR1 MNHNS and CDR2 SASEGT come from the germline V gene. V lost 3 bases to trimming and J lost 1 base, with 9 bases between them. Here the CDR3 DNA reads TGTGCCAGCAGTGAGCTCCGGAGGAACACTGAAGCTTTCTTT. As protein: CASSELRRNTEAFF.

V usage is TRBV2 and J usage is TRBJ1-1, with D tentatively TRBD1 (6 bases). The CDR3 is made up of 12 amino acids. The V gene's germline CDR1 is SNHLY and CDR2 FYNNEI. The V gene lost 6 bases and the J gene lost 7 bases, with 12 bases spanning the gap. The CDR3 sequence: CASRNRVGEAFF. The CDR3 DNA reads TGTGCCAGCAGGAACAGGGTTGGTGAAGCTTTCTTT.

The chain joins TRBV19 to TRBJ2-7; D may be TRBD2 (6 bases). This CDR3 has 14 amino acids. The V end was cut by 8 bases, the J end by 2 bases, with 16 bases between. Germline V gene lookup returns CDR1 LNHDA and CDR2 SQIVND (reference sequence). The CDR3 DNA sequence: TGTGCCAGTTCTGGCGCGGGAAGAGCCTACGAGCAGTACTTC. Its protein is CASSGAGRAYEQYF. Supplemented by reference TRBV19 and TRBJ2-7, the full variable domain reads DGGITQSPKYLFRKEGQNVTLSCEQNLNHDAMYWYRQDPGQGLRLIYYSQIVNDFQKGDIAEGYSVSREKKESFPLTVTSAQKNPTAFYLCASSGAGRAYEQYFGPGTRLTVT.

The chain is built from TRBV9 and TRBJ2-7; possible D gene TRBD2, 6 bases. With 0 bases removed from V and 1 base from J, the gap between germline ends came to 14 bases. The CDR3 is made up of 16 amino acids. Germline V gene lookup returns CDR1 SGDLS and CDR2 YYNGEE. CDR3 residues: CASSVGWADYSYEQYF. The CDR3 nucleotides read TGTGCCAGCAGCGTAGGGTGGGCGGACTATTCCTACGAGCAGTACTTC. Drawing the rest from reference TRBV9 and TRBJ2-7, the complete variable domain is DSGVTQTPKHLITATGQRVTLRCSPRSGDLSVYWYQQSLDQGLQFLIQYYNGEERAKGNILERFSAQQFPDLHSELNLSSLELGDSALYFCASSVGWADYSYEQYFGPGTRLTVT.

This chain links TRBV14 with TRBJ1-1, with D possibly being TRBD1 (5 bases). V was cut by 2 bases and J by 7 bases, with 8 bases left in between. CDR1 and CDR2 (germline): SGHDN, FVKESK. CDR3 size: 12 residues. CDR3 in DNA: TGTGCCAGCAGCCAATACAGGTTTGAAGCTTTCTTT. It encodes CASSQYRFEAFF.

The chain has TRBV7-9 and TRBJ2-1; D gene uncertain. Germline V gene sequence: CDR1 SEHNR, CDR2 FQNEAQ (reference sequence). V lost 5 bases to trimming and J lost 4 bases, with 15 bases between them. The CDR3 extends over 15 amino acids. The CDR3 is CASSPAGEAYNEQFF. The CDR3 DNA reads as TGTGCCAGCAGCCCCGCCGGAGAGGCTTACAATGAGCAGTTCTTC.

This clone appeared once. The chain carries TRBV4-1 and TRBJ2-3; 7 bases agree with TRBD1. With V trimmed by 0 bases and J by 4 bases, 7 bases remained unmatched. In germline, CDR1 is MGHRA, CDR2 YSYEKL. CDR3 length: 16 residues. The CDR3 DNA reads as TGCGCCAGCAGCCAAGATGAGGGGGCCGGCGCAGATACGCAGTATTTT. Its translation: CASSQDEGAGADTQYF.

The chain links TRBV18 to TRBJ1-5; the match to TRBD1 covers 8 bases. This CDR3 has 15 amino acids. Looked up from germline, CDR1 is KGHSH and CDR2 is LQKENI. J gave up 4 bases and V 5 bases, and 7 bases lay outside the gene matches. The CDR3 DNA follows: TGTGCCAGCTCATCCGGGACAGGCGAAAATCAGCCCCAGCATTTT. Its protein product is CASSSGTGENQPQHF.